The subject of this entry is one TCR beta chain. Its antigen is undetermined. The ends were cut back, 6 bases at V and 1 base at J, with 7 bases in the middle. The CDR3 totals 13 residues. Germline V CDR1 and CDR2: SNHLY, FYNNEI. The source of the sample is a study of T cells after yellow fever vaccination. Study at large: Libraries from low-cell-number fractions were prepared with the SMART-Seq v4 Ultra Low Input RNA kit. Study-wide points: Contamination of FACS-sorted repertoires by abundant clonotypes from the bulk population could occur. Only a small proportion of the clonotypes turned up in both the CD4 and the CD8 compartments, likely arising from convergent recombination.

MiXCR was run by TCRdb on the 5' RACE reads, yielding one entry per CDR3 protein. The profile covers about 340,000 distinct CDR3 sequences, with around 13% appearing a single time and more than 3% taken by the ten largest. The sequence derives from a man between 18 and 35 years old who received the YFV17D yellow fever vaccine. The chain has TRBV2 and TRBJ2-1, with D possibly being TRBD2 (5 bases). The sequenced sample was CD4+ T cells sorted from PBMCs, obtained 15 days after the yellow fever booster vaccination. As DNA, the CDR3 is TGTGCCAGCAGACCGGGGTCCTACAATGAGCAGTTCTTC. This codes for CASRPGSYNEQFF.